The rows below give T cell receptor beta chains drawn from one sample of a study of neurological immune-mediated disorders. Each CDR3 protein gets one entry after TCRdb re-called the 5' RACE reads with MiXCR. The data contain some 50,000 distinct CDR3 sequences, about 2% of them singletons. The sample consisted of PBMCs. These receptors were collected from a woman between 40 and 50 years old with multiple sclerosis. CDR3s include the opening cysteine and the closing phenylalanine or tryptophan. Each record gives: D gene, clone size, J gene, V gene, CDR3 protein, CDR3 DNA. The D gene is left open where the match is weak. Clone size is given as once, few or many counts, or a class when the clone is expanded.

>-|few|TRBJ2-7|TRBV5-1
CASRPNSYEQYF
TGCGCCAGCAGACCCAACTCCTACGAGCAGTACTTC
>-|many|TRBJ2-4|TRBV10-3
CAISQLNSGVENIQYF
TGTGCCATCAGTCAATTAAACTCGGGGGTCGAAAACATTCAGTACTTC
>-|many|TRBJ2-3|TRBV6-5
CASSTRTSTDTQYF
TGTGCCAGCAGCACACGGACTAGCACAGATACGCAGTATTTT
>TRBD1|many|TRBJ1-1|TRBV5-1
CASRIQGAEAFF
TGCGCCAGCAGAATACAGGGGGCTGAAGCTTTCTTT
>TRBD2|many|TRBJ2-1|TRBV5-1
CASSQDREGNEQFF
TGCGCCAGCAGCCAGGACCGGGAGGGTAATGAGCAGTTCTTC
>-|many|TRBJ2-5|TRBV20-1
CSASRASETQYF
TGCAGTGCTAGCCGGGCTTCGGAGACCCAGTACTTC
>TRBD1|many|TRBJ2-1|TRBV5-1
CASVRDRVPSLNEQFF
TGCGCCAGTGTCCGGGACAGGGTGCCCAGTCTGAATGAGCAGTTCTTC
>-|many|TRBJ1-2|TRBV6-6
CASRVQGGSGYTF
TGTGCCAGCAGGGTACAGGGTGGAAGTGGCTACACCTTC
>-|many|TRBJ2-1|TRBV6-6
CASSYNEQFF
TGTGCCAGCAGTTACAATGAGCAGTTCTTC
>-|many|TRBJ2-2|TRBV2
CASSELENGELFF
TGTGCCAGCAGCGAACTAGAGAACGGGGAGCTGTTTTTT
>TRBD1|many|TRBJ1-2|TRBV10-3
CAISRDSYGYTF
TGTGCCATTTCCCGGGACAGCTATGGCTACACCTTC
>-|many|TRBJ2-1|TRBV7-9
CASSFRENEQFF
TGTGCCAGCAGCTTCAGGGAAAATGAGCAGTTCTTC
>TRBD2|many|TRBJ2-3|TRBV5-1
CASSLRTSGPLSTDTQYF
TGCGCCAGCAGCTTGAGAACTAGCGGGCCTCTGAGCACAGATACGCAGTATTTT
>TRBD2|many|TRBJ2-3|TRBV9
CASSDSGGAGDTQYF
TGTGCCAGCAGCGATAGCGGGGGGGCCGGAGATACGCAGTATTTT
>TRBD2|many|TRBJ2-1|TRBV3-1
CASSHPRGGATYNEQFF
TGTGCCAGCAGCCACCCTCGCGGGGGGGCGACCTACAATGAGCAGTTCTTC
>-|many|TRBJ1-6|TRBV7-9
CASSLLRGNFSPLHF
TGTGCCAGCAGCTTATTACGGGGCAATTTTTCACCCCTCCACTTT
>-|many|TRBJ2-3|TRBV5-1
CASSSLATDTQYF
TGCGCCAGCAGCTCCCTAGCAACAGATACGCAGTATTTT
>-|many|TRBJ2-1|TRBV7-9
CASSWPGRGADNEQFF
TGTGCCAGCAGCTGGCCCGGACGGGGGGCGGACAATGAGCAGTTCTTC
>-|many|TRBJ2-3|TRBV7-6
CASSLGSRGDTQYF
TGTGCCAGCAGCTTAGGCTCTCGGGGAGATACGCAGTATTTT
>-|many|TRBJ1-6|TRBV5-1
CASSLDGRENSPLHF
TGCGCCAGCAGCTTGGACGGCAGGGAGAATTCACCCCTCCACTTT
>-|many|TRBJ1-1|TRBV20-1
CSAKQAMNTEAFF
TGCAGTGCTAAACAGGCCATGAACACTGAAGCTTTCTTT
>-|many|TRBJ2-2|TRBV20-1
CSAAGTNTGELFF
TGCAGTGCCGCGGGAACGAACACCGGGGAGCTGTTTTTT
>-|many|TRBJ2-5|TRBV7-3
CASSWGPKKTQYF
TGTGCCAGCAGCTGGGGCCCTAAGAAGACCCAGTACTTC
>TRBD1|many|TRBJ1-2|TRBV12-3/TRBV12-4
CASREQGRGGYTF
TGTGCCAGCAGGGAACAGGGGCGGGGTGGCTACACCTTC
>-|many|TRBJ2-3|TRBV20-1
CSARVRTSTDTQYF
TGCAGTGCTAGAGTCCGAACTAGCACAGATACGCAGTATTTT
>-|many|TRBJ2-4|TRBV4-1
CASRPRTGDLAKNIQYF
TGCGCCAGCCGACCCCGGACGGGAGACCTAGCCAAAAACATTCAGTACTTC
>-|many|TRBJ2-1|TRBV29-1
CSVAQYNEQFF
TGCAGCGTTGCACAGTACAATGAGCAGTTCTTC
>-|many|TRBJ2-3|TRBV9
CASSVVVSTDTQYF
TGTGCCAGCAGCGTAGTAGTTAGCACAGATACGCAGTATTTT
>-|many|TRBJ1-4|TRBV5-1
CASSPAGPGEKLFF
TGCGCCAGCAGCCCTGCTGGTCCTGGCGAAAAACTGTTTTTT
>-|many|TRBJ2-2|TRBV5-1
CASSFRQAETGELFF
TGCGCCAGCAGCTTTAGACAGGCGGAGACCGGGGAGCTGTTTTTT
>-|many|TRBJ2-2|TRBV20-1
CSARGRQNTGELFF
TGCAGTGCTAGAGGTCGGCAGAACACCGGGGAGCTGTTTTTT
>-|many|TRBJ1-6|TRBV10-3
CAISEGRGGSPLHF
TGTGCCATCAGTGAGGGCAGGGGCGGTTCACCCCTCCACTTT
>-|many|TRBJ2-1|TRBV7-9
CASSQGSGDEQFF
TGTGCCAGCAGCCAGGGGTCGGGGGATGAGCAGTTCTTC
>TRBD1|many|TRBJ2-7|TRBV15
CATSRPPGQGAEQYF
TGTGCCACCAGCAGGCCACCGGGACAGGGTGCAGAGCAGTACTTC
>-|few|TRBJ1-4|TRBV2
CASSVGKLFF
TGTGCCAGCAGTGTTGGAAAACTGTTTTTT
>TRBD1|many|TRBJ2-5|TRBV18
CASSPPMGQQETQYF
TGTGCCAGCTCACCACCGATGGGACAGCAAGAGACCCAGTACTTC
>-|many|TRBJ1-2|TRBV7-9
CASSSVTGYGYTF
TGTGCCAGCAGCTCAGTGACAGGCTATGGCTACACCTTC
>-|many|TRBJ2-2|TRBV27
CASSLFGGELFF
TGTGCCAGCAGTTTATTCGGCGGGGAGCTGTTTTTT
>TRBD2|many|TRBJ2-1|TRBV12-3/TRBV12-4
CASSLAGGLGEQFF
TGTGCCAGCAGCCTAGCGGGGGGGCTTGGTGAGCAGTTCTTC
>-|many|TRBJ2-7|TRBV27
CASRRGRPSYEQYF
TGTGCCAGCAGGAGAGGTAGGCCCAGCTACGAGCAGTACTTC
>TRBD1|many|TRBJ1-6|TRBV5-5
CASSEDRGKASPLHF
TGTGCCAGCAGCGAGGACAGGGGGAAGGCTTCACCCCTCCACTTT
>TRBD1|many|TRBJ1-1|TRBV14
CASSQFTGENTEAFF
TGTGCCAGCAGCCAATTCACAGGGGAGAACACTGAAGCTTTCTTT
>TRBD1|many|TRBJ1-1|TRBV5-1
CASSLSSLRGRNTEAFF
TGCGCCAGCAGCCTCTCTTCCCTCAGGGGGAGGAACACTGAAGCTTTCTTT